Shown below are 13 T cell receptor beta chains from a single sample sequenced in a study of blood T cell repertoires in COVID-19. TCRdb keeps only in-frame clones here, not all; method: immunoSEQ multiplex PCR. Of about 250,000 clones listed, 65% to 85% are singletons. Sequenced input: peripheral blood. The origin of the receptors is a person aged 65 to 85 with COVID-19, enrolled during active disease.

This clone appeared a single time. The V gene is TRBV6-5, the J gene TRBJ2-7; no definite D call. The germline V and J ends were trimmed by 5 bases and 3 bases, with 5 bases remaining between them. In germline, CDR1 is MNHEY, CDR2 SVGAGI. The CDR3 is made up of 11 amino acids. The CDR3 sequence: CASSNNYEQYF. CDR3 sequence (DNA): TGTGCCAGCAGTAATAACTACGAGCAGTACTTC.

The chain recombines TRBV29-1 with TRBJ1-5; 7 nucleotides align to TRBD1. Trimming removed 4 bases from V and 3 bases from J; junction bases left unmatched: 9. From germline, CDR1 is SQVTM and CDR2 ANQGSEA. The CDR3 length is 15 residues. CDR3 sequence reads: CSVVVAGQANQPQHF. The DNA for the CDR3 is TGCAGCGTTGTTGTAGCCGGACAGGCCAATCAGCCCCAGCATTTT.

This clone was observed a few times. The rearrangement joins TRBV19 to TRBJ1-2; D is unclear. The V end lost 7 bases, the J end lost 3 bases, and 9 bases lay between the germline ends. Germline V lookup: CDR1 LNHDA, CDR2 SQIVND (reference sequence). The CDR3 is made up of 12 amino acids. The CDR3: CASKRKDYGYTF. As DNA, the CDR3 is TGTGCCAGTAAGAGGAAAGACTATGGCTACACCTTC. Supplemented by reference TRBV19 and TRBJ1-2, the full variable domain reads DGGITQSPKYLFRKEGQNVTLSCEQNLNHDAMYWYRQDPGQGLRLIYYSQIVNDFQKGDIAEGYSVSREKKESFPLTVTSAQKNPTAFYLCASKRKDYGYTFGSGTRLTVV.

The chain links TRBV5-1 to TRBJ2-4; 9 nucleotides align to TRBD2. The length of the CDR3 is 14 residues. Germline V gene data show CDR1 as SGHRS and CDR2 as YFSETQ. V lost 0 bases, J lost 5 bases, and 0 bases stayed unmatched. In nucleotides, the CDR3 is TGCGCCAGCAGCTTGGGACTAGCGGAAAACATTCAGTACTTC. It specifies CASSLGLAENIQYF.

V is TRBV19 and J is TRBJ2-7, with TRBD1 matching 10 bases. Germline CDR1 LNHDA, CDR2 SQIVND (reference sequence). Losses at the gene ends were 4 bases for V and 4 bases for J; bases not matched to a gene: 7. There are 15 residues in the CDR3. CDR3 residues: CASSTGLGQGYEQYF. The CDR3 region has the DNA TGTGCCAGTAGTACGGGGCTGGGACAGGGGTACGAGCAGTACTTC.

The rearrangement uses TRBV3-1 (or the pseudogene TRBV3-2) and TRBJ2-7; 7 positions match TRBD1. CDR1 LGHDT and CDR2 YNNKEL come from the germline V gene (reference sequence). The CDR3 is 15 amino acids. J was trimmed by 3 bases and V by 2 bases; bases with no gene match: 7. The CDR3 spells CASSQRTGILYEQYF. The DNA of the CDR3 is TGTGCCAGCAGCCAACGGACAGGAATCCTCTACGAGCAGTACTTC.

V gene TRBV7-6 combines with J gene TRBJ1-5, with D perhaps matching TRBD1 (5 bases). Germline V gene data show CDR1 as SGHVS and CDR2 as FNYEAQ. Trimming shortened V by 2 bases and J by 1 base, and 9 bases separated the two germline ends. CDR3 length: 15 residues. The chain's CDR3 is CASSLSQGSNQPQHF. CDR3 DNA sequence: TGTGCCAGCAGCTTATCCCAGGGCAGCAATCAGCCCCAGCATTTT.

The chain uses TRBV29-1 and TRBJ1-2; D unclear. V was shortened by 3 bases and J by 1 base, with 6 bases between the two germline ends. This CDR3 comprises 12 residues. Germline lookup yields CDR1 SQVTM and CDR2 ANQGSEA. CDR3 in amino acids: CSVDSFNYGYTF. The CDR3 DNA is TGCAGCGTTGACTCTTTTAACTATGGCTACACCTTC.

The rearrangement joins TRBV5-1 to TRBJ2-7, with D maybe TRBD1 (6 bases). Trimming left V 2 bases short and J 0 bases short, with 12 bases between. The CDR3 covers 15 residues. Germline values: CDR1 SGHRS, CDR2 YFSETQ. The chain's CDR3 is CASSLRGGISYEQYF. In DNA, the CDR3 is TGCGCCAGCAGCTTAAGAGGGGGAATCTCCTACGAGCAGTACTTC.

The V and J genes are TRBV5-1 and TRBJ1-6, with 8 bases that match TRBD1. The V gene's germline CDR1 is SGHRS and CDR2 YFSETQ. V lost 3 bases to trimming and J lost 7 bases; unmatched junction nucleotides: 3. The CDR3 loop spans 14 amino acids. The DNA of the CDR3 is TGCGCCAGCAGCTCCGGACAGGGCAATTCACCCCTCCACTTT. Its translation: CASSSGQGNSPLHF.

Written as DNA, the CDR3 is TGCGCCAGCAGCCAAGATGGGGGGGGGAGCTCCTACGAGCAGTACTTC. Translation gives CASSQDGGGSSYEQYF. The V gene is TRBV4-1, the J gene TRBJ2-7; 7 nucleotides align to TRBD2. The junction had 5 bases not matched to a gene; V was cut back by 0 bases and J by 0 bases. CDR3 length: 16 residues. Per the germline V gene, CDR1 is MGHRA and CDR2 is YSYEKL.

This clone was observed a few times. This chain links TRBV13 with TRBJ1-1, with D possibly being TRBD1 (5 bases). The germline CDR1 and CDR2 sequences are PRHDT and FYEKMQ (reference sequence). Trimming shortened V by 5 bases and J by 0 bases, and 16 bases separated the two germline ends. CDR3 length: 16 amino acids. CDR3 sequence (DNA): TGTGCCAGCAGCACAAGCAGACAGAGTCTGAACACTGAAGCTTTCTTT. Translation: CASSTSRQSLNTEAFF.

The chain couples TRBV9 to TRBJ2-3; 8 bases match TRBD1. The CDR3 runs 16 residues. CDR1 and CDR2 from the germline V gene are SGDLS and YYNGEE. The V gene end was trimmed by 3 bases and the J gene end by 5 bases; junction bases not matched to a gene: 11. The CDR3 protein is CASSARQGALGDTQYF. The DNA for the CDR3 is TGTGCCAGCAGCGCACGTCAGGGGGCGCTTGGAGATACGCAGTATTTT.